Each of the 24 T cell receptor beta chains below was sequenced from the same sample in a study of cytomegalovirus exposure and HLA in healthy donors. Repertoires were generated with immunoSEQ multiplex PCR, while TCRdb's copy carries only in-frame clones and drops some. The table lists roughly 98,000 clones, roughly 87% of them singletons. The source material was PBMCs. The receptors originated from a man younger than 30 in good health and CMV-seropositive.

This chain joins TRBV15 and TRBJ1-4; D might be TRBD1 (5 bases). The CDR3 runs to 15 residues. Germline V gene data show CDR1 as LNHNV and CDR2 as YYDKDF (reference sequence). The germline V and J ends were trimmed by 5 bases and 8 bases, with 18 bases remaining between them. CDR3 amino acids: CATSAGPGIGEKLFF. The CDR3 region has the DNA TGTGCCACCAGCGCCGGCCCAGGGATCGGCGAAAAACTGTTTTTT.

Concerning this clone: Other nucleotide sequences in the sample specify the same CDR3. CDR3 loop: CASSQDRGAGNTIYF. CDR3 sequence (DNA): TGCGCCAGCAGCCAAGATCGGGGAGCTGGAAACACCATATATTTT. The chain has TRBV4-3 and TRBJ1-3; D call uncertain. CDR1 is LGHNA, CDR2 YSLEER, per germline. The CDR3 totals 15 residues. V lost 0 bases, J lost 2 bases, and 8 bases lay in between.

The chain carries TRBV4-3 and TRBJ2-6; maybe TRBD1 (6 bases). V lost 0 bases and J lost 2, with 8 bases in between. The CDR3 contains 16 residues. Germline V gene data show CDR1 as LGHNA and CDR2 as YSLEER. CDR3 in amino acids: CASSQDGGAGANVLTF. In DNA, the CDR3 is TGCGCCAGCAGCCAAGATGGGGGCGCTGGGGCCAACGTCCTGACTTTC.

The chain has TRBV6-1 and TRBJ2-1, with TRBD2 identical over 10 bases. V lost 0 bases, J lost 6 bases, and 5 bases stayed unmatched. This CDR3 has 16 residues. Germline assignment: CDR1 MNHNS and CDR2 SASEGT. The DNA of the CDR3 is TGTGCCAGCAGTGAAGCGGTCGCTAGCGGGGGCAATGAGCAGTTCTTC. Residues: CASSEAVASGGNEQFF.

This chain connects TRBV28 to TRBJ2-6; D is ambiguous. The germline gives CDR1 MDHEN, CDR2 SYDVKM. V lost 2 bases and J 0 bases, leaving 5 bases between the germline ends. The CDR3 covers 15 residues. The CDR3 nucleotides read TGTGCCAGCAGTTTAGAGTTCTCTGGGGCCAACGTCCTGACTTTC. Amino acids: CASSLEFSGANVLTF.

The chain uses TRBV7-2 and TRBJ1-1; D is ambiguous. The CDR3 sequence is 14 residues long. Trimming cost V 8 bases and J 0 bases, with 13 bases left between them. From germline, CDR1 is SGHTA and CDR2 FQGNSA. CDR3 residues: CASAGEALNTEAFF. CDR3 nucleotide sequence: TGTGCCAGCGCTGGGGAGGCGCTGAACACTGAAGCTTTCTTT.

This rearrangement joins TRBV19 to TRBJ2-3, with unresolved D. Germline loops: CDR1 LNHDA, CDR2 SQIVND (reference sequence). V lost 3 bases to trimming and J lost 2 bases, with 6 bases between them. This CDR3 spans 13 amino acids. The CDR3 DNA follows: TGTGCCAGTAGTATCAGGAACACAGATACGCAGTATTTT. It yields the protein CASSIRNTDTQYF.

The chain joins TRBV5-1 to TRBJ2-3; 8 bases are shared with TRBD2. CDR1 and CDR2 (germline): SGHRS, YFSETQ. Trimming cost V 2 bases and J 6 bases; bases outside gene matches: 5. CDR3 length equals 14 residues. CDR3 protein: CASSFRLASDTQYF. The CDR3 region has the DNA TGCGCCAGCAGCTTCCGACTAGCGTCGGATACGCAGTATTTT.

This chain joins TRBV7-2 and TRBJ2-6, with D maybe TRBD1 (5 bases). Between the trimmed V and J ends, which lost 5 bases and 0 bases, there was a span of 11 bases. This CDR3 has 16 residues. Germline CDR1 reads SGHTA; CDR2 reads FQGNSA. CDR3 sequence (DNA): TGTGCCAGCAGCCCGACAGTCCACTCTGGGGCCAACGTCCTGACTTTC. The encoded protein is CASSPTVHSGANVLTF.

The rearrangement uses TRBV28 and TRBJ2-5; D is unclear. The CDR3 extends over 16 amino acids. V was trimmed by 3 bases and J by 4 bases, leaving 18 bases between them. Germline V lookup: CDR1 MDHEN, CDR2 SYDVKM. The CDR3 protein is CASSLGSTIEPETQYF. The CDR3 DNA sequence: TGTGCCAGCAGTTTGGGCTCGACAATTGAACCAGAGACCCAGTACTTC.

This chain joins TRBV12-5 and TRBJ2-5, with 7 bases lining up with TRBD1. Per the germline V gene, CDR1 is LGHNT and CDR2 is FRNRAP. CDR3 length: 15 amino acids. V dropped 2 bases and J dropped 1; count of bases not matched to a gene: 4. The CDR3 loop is CASGLLGGLQETQYF. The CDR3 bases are TGTGCTAGTGGTTTGCTAGGGGGCCTCCAAGAGACCCAGTACTTC.

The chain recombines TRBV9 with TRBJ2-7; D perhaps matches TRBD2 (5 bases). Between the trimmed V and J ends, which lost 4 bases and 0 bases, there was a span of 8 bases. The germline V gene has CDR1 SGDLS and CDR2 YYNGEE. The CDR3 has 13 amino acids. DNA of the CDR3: TGTGCCAGCAGCTCGGGAAACTCCTACGAGCAGTACTTC. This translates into CASSSGNSYEQYF.

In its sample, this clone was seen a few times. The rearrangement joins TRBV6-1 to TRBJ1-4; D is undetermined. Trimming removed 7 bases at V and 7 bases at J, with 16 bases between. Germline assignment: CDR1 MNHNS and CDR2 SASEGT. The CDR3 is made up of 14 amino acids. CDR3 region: CASIPSVPSEKLFF. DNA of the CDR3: TGTGCCAGCATACCGTCGGTCCCTAGTGAAAAACTGTTTTTT.

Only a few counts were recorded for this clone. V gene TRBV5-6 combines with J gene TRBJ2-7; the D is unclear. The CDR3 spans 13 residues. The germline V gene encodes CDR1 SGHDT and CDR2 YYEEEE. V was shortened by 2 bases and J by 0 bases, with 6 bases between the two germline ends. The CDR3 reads CASSFGYSYEQYF. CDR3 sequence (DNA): TGTGCCAGCAGCTTCGGTTACTCCTACGAGCAGTACTTC.

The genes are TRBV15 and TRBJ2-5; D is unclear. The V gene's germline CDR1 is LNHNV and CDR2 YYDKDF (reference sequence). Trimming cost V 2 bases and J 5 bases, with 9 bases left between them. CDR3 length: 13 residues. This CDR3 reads CATSRLTWETQYF. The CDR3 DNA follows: TGTGCCACCAGCAGACTAACCTGGGAGACCCAGTACTTC. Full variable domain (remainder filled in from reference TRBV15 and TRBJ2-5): DAMVIQNPRYQVTQFGKPVTLSCSQTLNHNVMYWYQQKSSQAPKLLFHYYDKDFNNEADTPDNFQSRRPNTSFCFLDIRSPGLGDTAMYLCATSRLTWETQYFGPGTRLLVL.

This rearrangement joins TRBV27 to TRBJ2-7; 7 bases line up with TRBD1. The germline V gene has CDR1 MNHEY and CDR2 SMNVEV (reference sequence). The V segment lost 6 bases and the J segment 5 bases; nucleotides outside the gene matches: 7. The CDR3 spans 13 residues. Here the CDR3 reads CASSADRADEQYF. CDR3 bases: TGTGCCAGCAGCGCCGACAGGGCCGACGAGCAGTACTTC.

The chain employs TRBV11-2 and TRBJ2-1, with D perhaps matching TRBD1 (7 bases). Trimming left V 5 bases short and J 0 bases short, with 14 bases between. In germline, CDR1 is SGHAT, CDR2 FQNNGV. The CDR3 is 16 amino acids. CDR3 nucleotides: TGTGCCAGCAGCCCAGGGGGGCGGTACTCCTACAATGAGCAGTTCTTC. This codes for CASSPGGRYSYNEQFF. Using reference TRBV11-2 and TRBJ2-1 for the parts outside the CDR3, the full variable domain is EAGVAQSPRYKIIEKRQSVAFWCNPISGHATLYWYQQILGQGPKLLIQFQNNGVVDDSQLPKDRFSAERLKGVDSTLKIQPAKLEDSAVYLCASSPGGRYSYNEQFFGPGTRLTVL.

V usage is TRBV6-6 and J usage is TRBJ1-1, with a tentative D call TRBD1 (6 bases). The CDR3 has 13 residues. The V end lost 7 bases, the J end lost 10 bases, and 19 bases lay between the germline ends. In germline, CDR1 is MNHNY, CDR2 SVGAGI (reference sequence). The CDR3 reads CASTLPGATGAFF. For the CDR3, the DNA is TGTGCCAGCACTCTCCCAGGGGCAACAGGAGCTTTCTTT.

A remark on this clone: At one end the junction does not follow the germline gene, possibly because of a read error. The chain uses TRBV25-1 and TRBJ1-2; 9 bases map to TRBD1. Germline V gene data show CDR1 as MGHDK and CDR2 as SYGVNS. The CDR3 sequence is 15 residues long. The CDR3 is CASGEGTGINYGYTF. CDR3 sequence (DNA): TGTGCCAGCGGTGAGGGGACAGGGATAAACTATGGCTACACCTTC.

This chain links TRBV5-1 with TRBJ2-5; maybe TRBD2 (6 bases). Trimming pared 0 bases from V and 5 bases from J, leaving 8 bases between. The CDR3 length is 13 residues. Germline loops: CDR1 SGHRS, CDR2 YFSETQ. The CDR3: CASSLVRGETQYF. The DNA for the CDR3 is TGCGCCAGCAGCTTGGTACGGGGGGAGACCCAGTACTTC.

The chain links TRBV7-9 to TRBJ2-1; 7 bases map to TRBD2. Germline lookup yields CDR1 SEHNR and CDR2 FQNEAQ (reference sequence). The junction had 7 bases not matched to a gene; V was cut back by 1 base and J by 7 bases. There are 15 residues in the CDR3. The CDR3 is CASSLVGLAANEQFF. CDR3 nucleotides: TGTGCCAGCAGCTTAGTCGGGCTAGCGGCTAATGAGCAGTTCTTC. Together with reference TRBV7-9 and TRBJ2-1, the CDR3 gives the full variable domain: DTGVSQNPRHKITKRGQNVTFRCDPISEHNRLYWYRQTLGQGPEFLTYFQNEAQLEKSRLLSDRFSAERPKGSFSTLEIQRTEQGDSAMYLCASSLVGLAANEQFFGPGTRLTVL.

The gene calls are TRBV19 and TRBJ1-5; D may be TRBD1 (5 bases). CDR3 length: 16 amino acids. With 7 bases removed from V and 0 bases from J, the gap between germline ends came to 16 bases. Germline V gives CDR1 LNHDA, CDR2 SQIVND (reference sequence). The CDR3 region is CASKPLQGSSNQPQHF. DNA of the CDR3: TGTGCCAGTAAACCGCTTCAGGGTAGTAGCAATCAGCCCCAGCATTTT. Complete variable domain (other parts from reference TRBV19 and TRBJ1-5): DGGITQSPKYLFRKEGQNVTLSCEQNLNHDAMYWYRQDPGQGLRLIYYSQIVNDFQKGDIAEGYSVSREKKESFPLTVTSAQKNPTAFYLCASKPLQGSSNQPQHFGDGTRLSIL.

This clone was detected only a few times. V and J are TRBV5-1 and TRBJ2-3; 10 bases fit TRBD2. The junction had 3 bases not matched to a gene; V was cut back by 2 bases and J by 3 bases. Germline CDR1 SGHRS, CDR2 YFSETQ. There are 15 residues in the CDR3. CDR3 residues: CASSLKTSGTDTQYF. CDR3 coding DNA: TGCGCCAGCAGCTTAAAGACTAGCGGGACAGATACGCAGTATTTT.

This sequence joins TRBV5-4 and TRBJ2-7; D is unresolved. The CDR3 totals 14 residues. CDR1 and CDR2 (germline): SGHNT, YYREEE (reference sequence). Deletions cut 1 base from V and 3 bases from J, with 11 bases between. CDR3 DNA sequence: TGTGCCAGCAGCTTGTGGCCAGACTTCTACGAGCAGTACTTC. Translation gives CASSLWPDFYEQYF. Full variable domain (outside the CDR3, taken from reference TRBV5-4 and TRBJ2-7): ETGVTQSPTHLIKTRGQQVTLRCSSQSGHNTVSWYQQALGQGPQFIFQYYREEENGRGNFPPRFSGLQFPNYSSELNVNALELDDSALYLCASSLWPDFYEQYFGPGTRLTVT.